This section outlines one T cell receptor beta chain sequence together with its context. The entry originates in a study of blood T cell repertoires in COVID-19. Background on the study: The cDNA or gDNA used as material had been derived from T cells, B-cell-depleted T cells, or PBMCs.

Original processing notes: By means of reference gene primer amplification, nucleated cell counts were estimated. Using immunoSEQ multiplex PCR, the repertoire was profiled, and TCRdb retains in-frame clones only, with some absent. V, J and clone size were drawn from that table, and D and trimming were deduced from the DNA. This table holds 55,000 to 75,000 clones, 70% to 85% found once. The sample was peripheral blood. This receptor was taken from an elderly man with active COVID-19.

The CDR3 sequence is CASSTGSSYEQYF. As DNA, the CDR3 is TGTGCCAGCAGCACAGGGTCGTCCTACGAGCAGTACTTC. The gene calls are TRBV5-4 and TRBJ2-7, with D possibly TRBD1 on 6 matching bases. CDR3 length equals 13 residues. Trimming stripped 4 bases from V and 1 base from J, with 9 bases between. Germline lookup yields CDR1 SGHNT and CDR2 YYREEE (reference sequence).